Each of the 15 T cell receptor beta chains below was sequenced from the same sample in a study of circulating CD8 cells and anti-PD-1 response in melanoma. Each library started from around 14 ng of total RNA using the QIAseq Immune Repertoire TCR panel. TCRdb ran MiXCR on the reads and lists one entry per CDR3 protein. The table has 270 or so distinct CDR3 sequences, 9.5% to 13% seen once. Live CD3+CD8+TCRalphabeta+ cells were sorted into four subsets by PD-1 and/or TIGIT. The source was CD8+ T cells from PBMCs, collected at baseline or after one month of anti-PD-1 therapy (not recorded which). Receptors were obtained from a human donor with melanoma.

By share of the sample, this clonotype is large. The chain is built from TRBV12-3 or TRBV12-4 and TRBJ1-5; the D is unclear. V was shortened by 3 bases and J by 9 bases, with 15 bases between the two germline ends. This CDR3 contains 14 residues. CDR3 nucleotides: TGTGCCAGCAGTTTTAGCAATCTTTGGGGGCCCCAGCATTTT. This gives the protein CASSFSNLWGPQHF.

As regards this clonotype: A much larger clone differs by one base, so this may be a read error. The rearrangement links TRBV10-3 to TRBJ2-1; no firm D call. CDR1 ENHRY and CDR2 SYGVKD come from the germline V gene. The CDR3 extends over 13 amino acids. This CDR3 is CAISERPEVEQSF. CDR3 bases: TGTGCCATCAGTGAGCGCCCAGAAGTTGAGCAGTCCTTC.

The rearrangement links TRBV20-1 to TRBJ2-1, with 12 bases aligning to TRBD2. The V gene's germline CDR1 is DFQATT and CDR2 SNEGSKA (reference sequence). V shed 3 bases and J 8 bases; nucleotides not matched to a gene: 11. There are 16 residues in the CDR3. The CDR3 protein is CSARGLAGGPGDEQFF. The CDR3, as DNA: TGCAGTGCTAGGGGCCTAGCGGGAGGGCCCGGCGATGAGCAGTTCTTC.

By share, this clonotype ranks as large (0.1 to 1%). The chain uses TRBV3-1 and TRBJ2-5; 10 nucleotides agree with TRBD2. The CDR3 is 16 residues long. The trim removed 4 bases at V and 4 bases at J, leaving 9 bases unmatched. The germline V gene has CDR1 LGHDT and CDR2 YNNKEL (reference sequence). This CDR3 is CASSLRKRGGRETQYF. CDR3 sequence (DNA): TGTGCCAGCAGCCTCCGGAAGCGGGGGGGCCGAGAGACCCAGTACTTC.

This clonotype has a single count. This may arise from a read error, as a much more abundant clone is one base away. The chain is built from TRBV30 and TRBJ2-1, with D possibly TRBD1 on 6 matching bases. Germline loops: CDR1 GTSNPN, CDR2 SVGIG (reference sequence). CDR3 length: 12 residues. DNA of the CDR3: TGTGCCTGGAGAACAGGGTACAATGAGCAGTCCTTC. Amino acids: CAWRTGYNEQSF.

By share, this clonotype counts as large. The CDR3 coding sequence is TGCAGTGCTACGAGGAGGGAGGGCCGGGACGAGCAGTACTTC. Amino acids: CSATRREGRDEQYF. The genes are TRBV20-1 and TRBJ2-7, with TRBD2 matching 7 bases. CDR1 and CDR2 from the germline V gene are DFQATT and SNEGSKA (reference sequence). After removal of 4 bases from V and 5 bases from J, the junction contained 11 bases not matched to a gene. The CDR3 consists of 14 residues.

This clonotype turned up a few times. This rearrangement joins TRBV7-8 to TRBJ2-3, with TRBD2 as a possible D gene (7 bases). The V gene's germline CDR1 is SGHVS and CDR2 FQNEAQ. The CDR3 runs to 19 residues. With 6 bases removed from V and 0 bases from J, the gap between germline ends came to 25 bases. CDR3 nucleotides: TGTGCCAGCAGGGGAGGTTGGGACGGGGGGCCTTTGAGCACAGATACGCAGTATTTT. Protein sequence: CASRGGWDGGPLSTDTQYF.

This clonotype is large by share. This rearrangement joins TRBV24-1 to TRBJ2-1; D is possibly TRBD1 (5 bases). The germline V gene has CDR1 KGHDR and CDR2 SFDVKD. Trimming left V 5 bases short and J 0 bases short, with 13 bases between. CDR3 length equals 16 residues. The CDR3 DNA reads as TGTGCCACCAGTGGTAGAACAGGCAGCTCCTACAATGAGCAGTTCTTC. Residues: CATSGRTGSSYNEQFF.

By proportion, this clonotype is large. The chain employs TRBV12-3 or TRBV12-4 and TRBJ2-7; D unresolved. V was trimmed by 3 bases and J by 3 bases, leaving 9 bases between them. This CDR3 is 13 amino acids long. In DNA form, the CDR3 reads TGTGCCAGCAGTTTTCACTCCCGCTACGAGCAGTACTTC. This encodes CASSFHSRYEQYF.

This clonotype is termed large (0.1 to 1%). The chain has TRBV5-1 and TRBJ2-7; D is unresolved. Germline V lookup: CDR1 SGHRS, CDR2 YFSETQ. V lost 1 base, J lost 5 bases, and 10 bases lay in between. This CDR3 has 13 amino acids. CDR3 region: CASSLYLRHEQYF. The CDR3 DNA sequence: TGCGCCAGCAGCTTGTATTTGCGACACGAGCAGTACTTC.

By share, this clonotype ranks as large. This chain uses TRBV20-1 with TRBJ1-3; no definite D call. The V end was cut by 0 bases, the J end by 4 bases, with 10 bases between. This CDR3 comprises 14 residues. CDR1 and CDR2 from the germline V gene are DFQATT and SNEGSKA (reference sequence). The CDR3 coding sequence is TGCAGTGCTAGAGATTTAGATTCCGGAAACACCATATATTTT. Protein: CSARDLDSGNTIYF.

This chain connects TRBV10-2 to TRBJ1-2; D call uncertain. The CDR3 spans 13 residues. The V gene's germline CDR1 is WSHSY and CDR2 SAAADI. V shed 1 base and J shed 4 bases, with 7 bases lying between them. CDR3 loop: CASSEWGAYGYTF. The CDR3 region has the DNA TGCGCCAGCAGTGAGTGGGGTGCCTATGGCTACACCTTC.

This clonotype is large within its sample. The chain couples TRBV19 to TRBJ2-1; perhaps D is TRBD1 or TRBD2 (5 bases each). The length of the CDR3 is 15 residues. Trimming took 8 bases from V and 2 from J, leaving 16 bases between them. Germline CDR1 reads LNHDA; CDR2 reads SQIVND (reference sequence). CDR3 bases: TGTGCCAGTGCAGCCGGGGCGGCGGCCTACAATGAGCAGTTCTTC. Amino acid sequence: CASAAGAAAYNEQFF.

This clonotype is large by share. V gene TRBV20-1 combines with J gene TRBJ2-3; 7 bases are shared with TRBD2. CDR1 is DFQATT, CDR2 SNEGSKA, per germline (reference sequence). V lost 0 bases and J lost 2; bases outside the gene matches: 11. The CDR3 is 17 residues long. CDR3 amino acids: CSARDWEGLSPTDTQYF. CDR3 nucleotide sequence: TGCAGTGCTAGAGATTGGGAGGGACTATCACCCACAGATACGCAGTATTTT.

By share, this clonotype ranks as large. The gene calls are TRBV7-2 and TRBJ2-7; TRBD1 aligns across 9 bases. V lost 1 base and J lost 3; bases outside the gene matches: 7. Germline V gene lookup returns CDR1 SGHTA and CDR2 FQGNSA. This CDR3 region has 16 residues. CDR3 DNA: TGTGCCAGCAGCTTAGTTAAAGGGACAGGGTACTACGAGCAGTACTTC. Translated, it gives CASSLVKGTGYYEQYF.